This section outlines one T cell receptor beta chain sequence together with its context. No antigen is known for it. Per germline, CDR1 SGHDN and CDR2 FVKESK. There are 13 residues in the CDR3. Trimming pared 0 bases from V and 7 bases from J, leaving 6 bases between. The data derive from a study of OX40 agonist ivuxolimab in advanced cancers. Overall study context: Ivuxolimab is a fully human IgG2 antibody that activates OX40 (CD134). Patients were dosed intravenously with ivuxolimab at 0.01 to 10 mg/kg every 2 weeks. Under the entry rules, prior anti-PD-1, anti-PD-L1 or anti-CTLA-4 therapy was allowed, and less than 50% had some.

TCRdb's copy holds only in-frame clones and misses some; the assay was immunoSEQ multiplex PCR. The repertoire holds almost 70,000 clones, with 90% as singletons. The study, taken as a whole, reports: Mean expanded clone counts were higher in CD8+ than CD4+ T cells.

This receptor was obtained from an adult with an advanced solid tumor such as melanoma, head and neck, liver or kidney cancer. The chain is built from TRBV14 and TRBJ2-2; no clear D gene. This material consisted of CD4+ or CD8+ T cells sorted from blood, taken in a trial of the OX40 agonist ivuxolimab. CDR3 loop: CASSQDLVGELFF. Here the CDR3 DNA reads TGTGCCAGCAGCCAAGATCTCGTCGGGGAGCTGTTTTTT.